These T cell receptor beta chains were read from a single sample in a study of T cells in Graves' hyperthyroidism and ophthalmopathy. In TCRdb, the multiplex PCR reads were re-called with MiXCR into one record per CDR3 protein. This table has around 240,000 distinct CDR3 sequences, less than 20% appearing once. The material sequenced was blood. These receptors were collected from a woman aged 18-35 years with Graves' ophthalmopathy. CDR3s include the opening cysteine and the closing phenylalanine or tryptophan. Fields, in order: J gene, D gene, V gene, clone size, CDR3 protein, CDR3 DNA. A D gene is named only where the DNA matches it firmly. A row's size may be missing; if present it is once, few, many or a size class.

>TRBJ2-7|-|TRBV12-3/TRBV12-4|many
CASSLGGGADEQYF
TGTGCCAGCAGTTTGGGTGGAGGTGCCGACGAGCAGTACTTC
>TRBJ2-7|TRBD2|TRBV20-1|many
CSALSTKRAGVSGEQYF
TGCAGTGCGCTCAGCACGAAACGGGCGGGAGTTTCGGGCGAGCAGTACTTC
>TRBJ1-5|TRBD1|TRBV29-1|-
CSVQPHRGGQPQHF
TGCAGCGTACAGCCTCACAGGGGGGGACAGCCCCAGCATTTT
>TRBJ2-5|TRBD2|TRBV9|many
CASSVGDGGAETQYF
TGTGCCAGCAGCGTAGGGGACGGGGGGGCAGAGACCCAGTACTTC
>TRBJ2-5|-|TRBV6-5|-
CASSHVLAETQYF
TGTGCCAGTAGTCACGTACTAGCAGAGACCCAGTACTTC
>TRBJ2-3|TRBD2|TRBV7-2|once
CASSLLSGLAGEVADTQYF
TGTGCCAGCAGCTTGCTTTCCGGACTAGCGGGAGAGGTCGCAGATACGCAGTATTTT
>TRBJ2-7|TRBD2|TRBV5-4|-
CASSSTAGGPLNEQYF
TGTGCCAGCAGCTCTACAGCGGGGGGGCCTCTCAATGAGCAGTACTTC
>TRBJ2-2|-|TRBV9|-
CASSVAGTGELFF
TGTGCCAGCAGCGTAGCGGGAACCGGGGAGCTGTTTTTT
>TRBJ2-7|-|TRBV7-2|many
CASSSRRDGGNYEQYF
TGTGCCAGCAGCTCTAGACGGGACGGTGGGAACTACGAGCAGTACTTC
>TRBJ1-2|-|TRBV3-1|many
CASSQGRVLQGPNYGYTF
TGTGCCAGCAGCCAAGGCCGAGTCTTACAGGGACCTAACTATGGCTACACCTTC
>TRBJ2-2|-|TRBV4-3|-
CASSPQGPLTGELFF
TGCGCCAGCAGCCCGCAGGGCCCACTCACCGGGGAGCTGTTTTTT
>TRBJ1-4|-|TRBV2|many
CASSQQPGQGEKLFF
TGTGCCAGCAGCCAACAACCGGGACAAGGTGAAAAACTGTTTTTT
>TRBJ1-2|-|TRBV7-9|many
CASSSTPEEKNGYTF
TGTGCCAGCAGCTCGACCCCAGAGGAGAAGAATGGCTACACCTTC
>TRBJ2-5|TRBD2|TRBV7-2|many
CASSPNLAEETQYF
TGTGCCAGCAGCCCAAATCTAGCGGAAGAGACCCAGTACTTC
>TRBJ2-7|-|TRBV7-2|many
CASSLVASGADEQYF
TGTGCCAGCAGCTTAGTAGCTTCAGGGGCGGACGAGCAGTACTTC
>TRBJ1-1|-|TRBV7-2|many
CASSSWGRPEAFF
TGTGCCAGCAGCTCTTGGGGCAGGCCTGAAGCTTTCTTT
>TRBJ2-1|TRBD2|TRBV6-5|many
CASSYSVGAGGRNEQFF
TGTGCCAGCAGTTACTCGGTGGGAGCGGGAGGGAGGAATGAGCAGTTCTTC
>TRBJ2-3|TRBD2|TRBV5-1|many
CASKVAGGLDTQYF
TGCGCCAGCAAGGTAGCGGGGGGGTTAGATACGCAGTATTTT
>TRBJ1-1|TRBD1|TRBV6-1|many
CASRPDRVGTEAFF
TGTGCCAGCAGGCCGGACAGGGTGGGGACTGAAGCTTTCTTT
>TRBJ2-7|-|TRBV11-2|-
CASSLVAGSGRLYEQYF
TGTGCCAGCAGCTTAGTTGCCGGAAGCGGCAGACTCTACGAGCAGTACTTC
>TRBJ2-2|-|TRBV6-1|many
CASTVGSTGELFF
TGTGCCAGCACCGTGGGGAGCACCGGGGAGCTGTTTTTT
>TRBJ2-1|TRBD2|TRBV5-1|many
CASSLPLAGGPSYNEQFF
TGCGCCAGCAGCTTGCCGCTAGCGGGAGGGCCGAGTTACAATGAGCAGTTCTTC
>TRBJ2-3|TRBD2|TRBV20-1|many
CSARGGTNTDTQYF
TGCAGTGCTAGAGGCGGGACTAACACAGATACGCAGTATTTT
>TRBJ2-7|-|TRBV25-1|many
CATGGQMREQYF
TGTGCCACCGGGGGTCAGATGAGAGAGCAGTACTTC
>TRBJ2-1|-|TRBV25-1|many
CASAPYISYNEQFF
TGTGCCAGCGCCCCATACATCTCCTACAATGAGCAGTTCTTC
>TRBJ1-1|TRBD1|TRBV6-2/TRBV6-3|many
CASSHRQGTEAFF
TGTGCCAGCAGTCACAGACAGGGCACTGAAGCTTTCTTT
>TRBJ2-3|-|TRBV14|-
CASSQGSLRVITDTQYF
TGTGCCAGCAGCCAAGGGAGCTTGAGGGTGATTACAGATACGCAGTATTTT
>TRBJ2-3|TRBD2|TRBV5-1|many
CASSLVTSPGLQDTQYF
TGCGCCAGCAGCTTGGTGACTAGCCCTGGCCTACAAGATACGCAGTATTTT
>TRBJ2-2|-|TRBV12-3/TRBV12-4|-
CASSFRGKGTPGELFF
TGTGCCAGCAGTTTCCGGGGGAAGGGTACACCCGGGGAGCTGTTTTTT
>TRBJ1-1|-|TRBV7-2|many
CASSAGLNTEAFF
TGTGCCAGCAGCGCAGGGTTGAACACTGAAGCTTTCTTT
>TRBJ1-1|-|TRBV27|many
CASRRGDEAFF
TGTGCCAGCAGAAGGGGGGATGAAGCTTTCTTT
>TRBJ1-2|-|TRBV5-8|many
CASSNRALFHLNYGYTF
TGTGCCAGCAGCAACCGGGCATTGTTCCACCTTAACTATGGCTACACCTTC
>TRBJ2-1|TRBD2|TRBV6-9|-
CASSYGTRGAREQFF
TGTGCCAGCAGTTACGGGACTAGGGGGGCTAGGGAGCAGTTCTTC
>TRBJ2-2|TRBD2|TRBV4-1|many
CASSQGVAGIGSTGELFF
TGCGCCAGCAGCCAAGGGGTAGCGGGGATTGGCAGCACCGGGGAGCTGTTTTTT
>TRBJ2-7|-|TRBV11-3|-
CASSLDGGTGEQYF
TGTGCCAGCAGCTTAGATGGGGGCACCGGGGAGCAGTACTTC
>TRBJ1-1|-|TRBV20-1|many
CSARDPRGTNTEAFF
TGCAGTGCTAGAGACCCCAGAGGGACAAACACTGAAGCTTTCTTT
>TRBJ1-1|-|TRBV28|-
CASQGGRGVTEAFF
TGTGCCAGCCAAGGGGGAAGAGGGGTCACTGAAGCTTTCTTT
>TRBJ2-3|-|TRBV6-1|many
CASSPGPYHDTQYF
TGTGCCAGCAGTCCCGGGCCCTACCACGATACGCAGTATTTT
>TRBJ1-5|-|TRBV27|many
CASSLYGGSIQPQHF
TGTGCCAGCAGTTTATATGGGGGATCAATTCAGCCCCAGCATTTT
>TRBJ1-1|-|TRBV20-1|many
CSAAPLNTEAFF
TGCAGTGCTGCCCCCCTGAACACTGAAGCTTTCTTT
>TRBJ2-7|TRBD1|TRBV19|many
CASSAGTANYEQYF
TGTGCCAGTAGTGCCGGGACAGCAAACTACGAGCAGTACTTC
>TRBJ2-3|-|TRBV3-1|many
CASSPSGVRDTQYF
TGTGCCAGCAGCCCCTCGGGGGTAAGAGATACGCAGTATTTT
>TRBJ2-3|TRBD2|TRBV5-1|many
CASSLGGTSGVDTQYF
TGCGCCAGCAGCTTGGGAGGGACTAGCGGAGTAGATACGCAGTATTTT
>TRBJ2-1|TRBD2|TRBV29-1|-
CNVSYPGTSGTVNEQFF
TGCAACGTCTCCTACCCCGGGACTAGCGGGACGGTGAATGAGCAGTTCTTC
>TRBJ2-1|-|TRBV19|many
CASSIQSSYNEQFF
TGTGCCAGTAGTATCCAAAGCTCCTACAATGAGCAGTTCTTC
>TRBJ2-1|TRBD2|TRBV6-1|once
CASSNPRTSGIYNEQFF
TGTGCCAGCAGCAATCCCCGGACTAGCGGGATCTACAATGAGCAGTTCTTC
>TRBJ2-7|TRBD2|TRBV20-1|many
CSAPPLLAGEREQYF
TGCAGTGCTCCACCTTTACTAGCGGGAGAACGCGAGCAGTACTTC
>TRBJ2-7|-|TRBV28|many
CASTLGSETQGEQYF
TGTGCCAGCACTCTGGGGTCGGAAACCCAAGGCGAGCAGTACTTC
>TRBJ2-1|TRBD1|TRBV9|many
CASSLRQGASYNEQFF
TGTGCCAGCAGCCTCCGACAGGGGGCAAGTTACAATGAGCAGTTCTTC
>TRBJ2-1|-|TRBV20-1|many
CSAGATRAVEQFF
TGCAGTGCCGGGGCCACAAGGGCGGTTGAGCAGTTCTTC
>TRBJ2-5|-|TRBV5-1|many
CASSSRVSETQYF
TGCGCCAGCAGCTCCAGGGTGTCAGAGACCCAGTACTTC
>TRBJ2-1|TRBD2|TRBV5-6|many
CASSFPGGSPYNEQFF
TGTGCCAGCAGCTTCCCCGGGGGGTCCCCTTACAATGAGCAGTTCTTC
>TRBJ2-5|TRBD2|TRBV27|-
CASNPTVRTSGRAPLYF
TGTGCCAGCAACCCAACGGTGAGGACTAGCGGGAGGGCCCCACTGTACTTC